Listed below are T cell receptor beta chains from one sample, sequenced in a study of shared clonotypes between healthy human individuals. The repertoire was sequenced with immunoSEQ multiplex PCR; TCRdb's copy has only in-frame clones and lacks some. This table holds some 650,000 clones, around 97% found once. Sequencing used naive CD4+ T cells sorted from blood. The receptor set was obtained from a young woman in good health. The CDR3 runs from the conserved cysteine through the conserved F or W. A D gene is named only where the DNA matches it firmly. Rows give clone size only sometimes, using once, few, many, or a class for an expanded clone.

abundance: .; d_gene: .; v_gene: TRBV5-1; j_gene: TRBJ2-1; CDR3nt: TGCGCCAGCAGCTTGACAGGGAGGTTAACCCTGAACACCTACAATGAGCAGTTCTTC; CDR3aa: CASSLTGRLTLNTYNEQFF
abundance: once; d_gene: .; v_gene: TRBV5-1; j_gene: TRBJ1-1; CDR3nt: TGCGCCAGCAGCTTGGAGGGCAGGGGGAACACTGAAGCTTTCTTT; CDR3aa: CASSLEGRGNTEAFF
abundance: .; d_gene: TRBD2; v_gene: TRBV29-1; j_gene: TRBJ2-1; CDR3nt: TGCAGCGTTGAATTAGCGGGAGGGCCCAATGAGCAGTTCTTC; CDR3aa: CSVELAGGPNEQFF
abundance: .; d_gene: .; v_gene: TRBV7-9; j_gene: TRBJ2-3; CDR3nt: TGTGCCAGCAGCCAGGTCCCTACGGGAGTAGGGCCTTTCACGCAGTATTTT; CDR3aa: CASSQVPTGVGPFTQYF
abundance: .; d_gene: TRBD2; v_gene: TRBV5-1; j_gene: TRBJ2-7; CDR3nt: TGCGCCAGCAGCCCTCGAGGGCTAGCGGGAGTGTACGAGCAGTACTTC; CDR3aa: CASSPRGLAGVYEQYF
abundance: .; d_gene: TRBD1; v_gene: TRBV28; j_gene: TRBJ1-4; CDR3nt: TGTGCCAGCAGCCCGGGGGGGACAGGGAGGGAAAAACTGTTTTTT; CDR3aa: CASSPGGTGREKLFF
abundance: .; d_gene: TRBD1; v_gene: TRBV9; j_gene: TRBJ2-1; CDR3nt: TGTGCCAGCAGCACCTGGGACAGGGGGTACAATGAGCAGTTCTTC; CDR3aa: CASSTWDRGYNEQFF
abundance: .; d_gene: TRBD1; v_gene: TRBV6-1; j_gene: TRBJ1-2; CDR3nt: TGTGCCAGCAGCACGCAACTGACAGGGGCATATGGCTACACCTTC; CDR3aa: CASSTQLTGAYGYTF
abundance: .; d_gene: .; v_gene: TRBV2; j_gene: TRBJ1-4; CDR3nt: TGTGCCAGCTGTCGAGGGGGTTATAATGAAAAACTGTTTTTT; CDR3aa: CASCRGGYNEKLFF
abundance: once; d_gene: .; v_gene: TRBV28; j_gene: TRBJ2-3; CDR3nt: TGTGCCAGCAGTTCCTACACAGATACGCAGTATTTT; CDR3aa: CASSSYTDTQYF
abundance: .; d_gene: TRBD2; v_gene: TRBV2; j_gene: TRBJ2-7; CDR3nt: TGTGCCAGCAGCCCTAATAGCGGGAGCGCTTCCTACGAGCAGTACTTC; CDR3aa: CASSPNSGSASYEQYF
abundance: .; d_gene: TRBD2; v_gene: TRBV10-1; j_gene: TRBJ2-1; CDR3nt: TGCGCCAGCAGTATAGCGGGCTCCTACAATGAGCAGTTCTTC; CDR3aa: CASSIAGSYNEQFF
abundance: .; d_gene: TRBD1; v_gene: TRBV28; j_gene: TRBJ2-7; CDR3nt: TGTGCCAGCAGTTTCTTGCGACAGGGTGACGAGCAGTACTTC; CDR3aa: CASSFLRQGDEQYF
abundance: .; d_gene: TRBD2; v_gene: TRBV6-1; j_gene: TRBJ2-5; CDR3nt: TGTGCCAGCTCGGGACTAGCGGGAGTAGAGACCCAGTACTTC; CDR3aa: CASSGLAGVETQYF
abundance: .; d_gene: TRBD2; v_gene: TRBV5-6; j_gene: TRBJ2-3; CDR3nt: TGTGCCAGCAGGGGACTACTTTACACAGATACGCAGTATTTT; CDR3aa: CASRGLLYTDTQYF
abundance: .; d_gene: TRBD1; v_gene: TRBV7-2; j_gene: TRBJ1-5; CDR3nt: TGTGCCAGCAGCGGCCTTTTGGGACAGGGAACTCAGCCCCAGCATTTT; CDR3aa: CASSGLLGQGTQPQHF
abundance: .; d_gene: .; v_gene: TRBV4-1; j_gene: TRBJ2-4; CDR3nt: TGCGCCAGCAGCCAGGGGCAGAGACCGACGTCCAAAAACATTCAGTACTTC; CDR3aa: CASSQGQRPTSKNIQYF
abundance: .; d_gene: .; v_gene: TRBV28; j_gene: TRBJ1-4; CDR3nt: TGTGCCAGCAGTACTTCCGGGGCAGGGGATGAAAAACTGTTTTTT; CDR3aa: CASSTSGAGDEKLFF
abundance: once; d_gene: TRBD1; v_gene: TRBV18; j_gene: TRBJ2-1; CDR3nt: TGTGCCAGCTCATTCACCCGGGACAGCCTCTTCAATGAGCAGTTCTTC; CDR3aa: CASSFTRDSLFNEQFF
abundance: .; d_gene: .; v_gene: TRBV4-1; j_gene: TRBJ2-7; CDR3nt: TGCGCCAGCAGCCAATTCTTCTCAGTAACATCCTACGAGCAGTACTTC; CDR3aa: CASSQFFSVTSYEQYF
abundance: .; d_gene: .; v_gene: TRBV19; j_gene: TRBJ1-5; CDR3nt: TGTGCCAGTAGTACCGACAGTCTGAATCAGCCCCAGCATTTT; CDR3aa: CASSTDSLNQPQHF
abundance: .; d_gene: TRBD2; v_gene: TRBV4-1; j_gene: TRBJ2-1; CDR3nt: TGCGCCAGCAGCCTACAGACTAGCGGGAGGGCCCATGAGCAGTTCTTC; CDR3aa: CASSLQTSGRAHEQFF
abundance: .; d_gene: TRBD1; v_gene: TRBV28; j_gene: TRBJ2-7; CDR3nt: TGTGCCAGCAGTTTAACCGGGACAGGGACCCACGAGCAGTACTTC; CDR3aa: CASSLTGTGTHEQYF
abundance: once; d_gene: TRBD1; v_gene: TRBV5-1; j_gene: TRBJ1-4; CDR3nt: TGCGCCAGCAGCTCACAGGGGAGCGGCGAAAAACTGTTTTTT; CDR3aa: CASSSQGSGEKLFF
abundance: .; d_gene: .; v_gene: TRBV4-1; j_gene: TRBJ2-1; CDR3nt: TGCGCCAGCAGCCAAGGGCGGGCTAGATCTGATGAGCAGTTCTTC; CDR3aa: CASSQGRARSDEQFF
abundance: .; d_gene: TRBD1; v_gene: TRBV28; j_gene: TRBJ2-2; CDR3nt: TGTGCCAGCAGACCACAGGGGGTTACCGCCGGGGAGCTGTTTTTT; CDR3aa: CASRPQGVTAGELFF
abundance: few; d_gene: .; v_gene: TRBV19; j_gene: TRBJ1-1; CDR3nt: TGTGCCAGTACCTCATACAGCTACACTGAAGCTTTCTTT; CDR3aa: CASTSYSYTEAFF
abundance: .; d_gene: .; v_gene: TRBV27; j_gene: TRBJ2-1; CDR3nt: TGTGCCAGCACCGTGGGGCTAAATGAGCAGTTCTTC; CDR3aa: CASTVGLNEQFF
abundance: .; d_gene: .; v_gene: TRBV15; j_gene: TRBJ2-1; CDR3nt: TGTGCCACCAGCAACCCTCACCCGTCGGATGAGCAGTTCTTC; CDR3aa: CATSNPHPSDEQFF
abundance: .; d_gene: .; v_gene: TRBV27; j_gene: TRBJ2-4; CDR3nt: TGTGCCAGCAGTTCCGGCCGCCTCACAGTCGGGGCCAAAAACATTCAGTACTTC; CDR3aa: CASSSGRLTVGAKNIQYF
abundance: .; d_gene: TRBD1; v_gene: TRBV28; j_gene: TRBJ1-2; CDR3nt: TGTGCCAGCAGTTTCCCCACAGGGGTCTATGGCTACACCTTC; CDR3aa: CASSFPTGVYGYTF
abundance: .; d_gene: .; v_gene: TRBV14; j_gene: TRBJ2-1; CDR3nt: TGTGCCAGCAGCCAAGATCGGTGGGGCTCCTACAATGAGCAGTTCTTC; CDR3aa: CASSQDRWGSYNEQFF
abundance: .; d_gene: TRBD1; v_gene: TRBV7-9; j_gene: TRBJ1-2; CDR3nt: TGTGCCAGCAGCTCCCCAAGGAGGGGGCGAGGTTATGGCTACACCTTC; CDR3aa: CASSSPRRGRGYGYTF
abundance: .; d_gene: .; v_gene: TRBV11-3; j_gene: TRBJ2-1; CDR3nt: TGTGCCAGCAGCAAAGGAGGAGACAGACCCAATAATGAGCAGTTCTTC; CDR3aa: CASSKGGDRPNNEQFF
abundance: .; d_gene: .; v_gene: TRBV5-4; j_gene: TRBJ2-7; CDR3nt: TGTGCCAGCAGCTTGGAGGGATTGACATACGAGCAGTACTTC; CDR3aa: CASSLEGLTYEQYF
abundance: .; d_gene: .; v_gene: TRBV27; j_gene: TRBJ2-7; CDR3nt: TGTGCCAGCAGTAGACGAGTGGGGGCGGCCGACGATTACGAGCAGTACTTC; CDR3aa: CASSRRVGAADDYEQYF
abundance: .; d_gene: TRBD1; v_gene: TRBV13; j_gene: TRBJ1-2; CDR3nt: TGTGCCAGCAGCCAAGATATCGGACAGGGTGCGTTATATGGCTACACCTTC; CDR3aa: CASSQDIGQGALYGYTF
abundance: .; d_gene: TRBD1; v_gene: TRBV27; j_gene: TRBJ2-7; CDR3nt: TGTGCCAGCAGTTTAGGGGGGACAGGTGGCTACGAGCAGTACTTC; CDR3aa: CASSLGGTGGYEQYF
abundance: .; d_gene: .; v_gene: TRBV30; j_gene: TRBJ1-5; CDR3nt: TGTGCCTGGAGTGTGGGAACGGGAACACAGCCCCAGCATTTT; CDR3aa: CAWSVGTGTQPQHF
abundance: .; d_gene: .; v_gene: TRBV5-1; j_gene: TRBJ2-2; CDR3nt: TGCGCCAGCAGCTTCGGTTCCGGGGAGCTGTTTTTT; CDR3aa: CASSFGSGELFF
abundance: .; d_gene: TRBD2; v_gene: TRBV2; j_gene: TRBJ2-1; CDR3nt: TGTGCCAGCAGGAGACTAGCGGGGAGGTCCGTTGAGCAGTTCTTC; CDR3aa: CASRRLAGRSVEQFF
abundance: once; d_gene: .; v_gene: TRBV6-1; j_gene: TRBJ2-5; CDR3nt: TGTGCCAGCAGTTCCACAGAGACCCAGTACTTC; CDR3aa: CASSSTETQYF